Presented here are 4 T cell receptor beta chains from one specimen sequenced in a study of T cells expressing NK-cell markers. One entry per CDR3 protein, without DNA, is what TCRdb gives after re-calling the 5' RACE reads. The repertoire table contains some 300,000 distinct CDR3 sequences. The specimen was blood T cells: a sorted CD56 or NKG2C T cell subset, CD4+ or CD8+ T cells, or bulk PBMC T cells (not recorded which). The receptors derive from a man between 18 and 35 years old in good health.

V is TRBV5-5 and J is TRBJ2-1; the TCRdb D gene call, TRBD2, has no DNA to confirm it. Germline values: CDR1 SGHKS, CDR2 YYEKEE (reference sequence). The CDR3 length is 16 residues. CDR3 sequence reads: CASSLAVSGRFNEQFF.

The genes are TRBV6-5 and TRBJ2-2. Germline V CDR1 and CDR2: MNHEY, SVGAGI. CDR3 length: 12 amino acids. The CDR3 region is CASSGRVGELFF.

The chain uses TRBV5-5 and TRBJ2-7; checking the TCRdb D call of TRBD2 is not possible without DNA. The CDR3 spans 14 residues. Germline lookup yields CDR1 SGHKS and CDR2 YYEKEE (reference sequence). CDR3 sequence: CASSSLAGVDEQYF.

The V gene is TRBV27, the J gene TRBJ2-3; lacking DNA, the TRBD2 call made by TCRdb goes unchecked. Germline CDR1 reads MNHEY; CDR2 reads SMNVEV (reference sequence). This CDR3 is built from 16 residues. This CDR3 reads CASIGLAGARTDTQYF.